The rows below give T cell receptor beta chains drawn from one sample of a study of beta chain features in type 1 diabetes. The protocol was immunoSEQ multiplex PCR, while the TCRdb copy is restricted to in-frame clones and leaves out a portion. The sample records 140,000 to 150,000 clones, around an eighth being singletons. Sequenced: central memory CD4+ T cells from blood. Receptors were obtained from a man aged 18 to 35 with type 1 diabetes. Each CDR3 is given with its conserved first and last residue. A D gene is named only where the DNA matches it firmly. Size is stated for part of the rows, as once, few or many counts, or as a class when the clone is expanded.

>few|TRBJ2-3|TRBD2|TRBV4-1
CASSRTSGGTDTQYF
TGCGCCAGCAGTCGGACTAGCGGGGGAACAGATACGCAGTATTTT
>-|TRBJ2-2|-|TRBV30
CAWSILRELFF
TGTGCCTGGAGTATTCTGAGGGAGCTGTTTTTT
>-|TRBJ2-2|-|TRBV7-9
CASSQVTANTGELFF
TGTGCCAGCAGCCAAGTCACAGCTAACACCGGGGAGCTGTTTTTT
>-|TRBJ2-7|TRBD1|TRBV15
CATSRGTGGYYEQYF
TGTGCCACCAGCCGGGGGACAGGGGGATACTACGAGCAGTACTTC
>-|TRBJ2-7|TRBD2|TRBV9
CASSVDGGSTYEQYF
TGTGCCAGCAGCGTAGATGGCGGGAGCACCTACGAGCAGTACTTC
>-|TRBJ1-6|-|TRBV10-3
CAISGRDRSPLHF
TGTGCCATCAGTGGAAGGGATCGGTCACCCCTCCACTTT
>-|TRBJ2-3|-|TRBV5-4
CASSPRDVRGTDTQYF
TGTGCCAGCAGCCCCAGGGACGTCAGGGGCACAGATACGCAGTATTTT
>-|TRBJ1-6|-|TRBV10-2
CASSESLGAGRNSPLHF
TGCGCCAGCAGTGAGTCGTTGGGGGCGGGGAGGAATTCACCCCTCCACTTT
>-|TRBJ2-7|-|TRBV2
CASSDDSLSYEQYF
TGTGCCAGCAGTGATGACAGCCTCTCCTACGAGCAGTACTTC
>-|TRBJ1-5|-|TRBV6-1
CASSEALRPQPQHF
TGTGCCAGCAGTGAAGCGTTACGCCCTCAGCCCCAGCATTTT
>-|TRBJ2-2|-|TRBV4-2
CASSQDTSNTGELFF
TGTGCCAGCAGCCAGGACACTTCGAACACCGGGGAGCTGTTTTTT
>few|TRBJ2-1|-|TRBV30
CAWSWFNEQFF
TGTGCCTGGAGCTGGTTTAATGAGCAGTTCTTC
>few|TRBJ2-1|TRBD2|TRBV5-1
CASSLELAGGNEQFF
TGCGCCAGCAGCTTGGAACTAGCGGGGGGCAATGAGCAGTTCTTC
>few|TRBJ1-1|-|TRBV20-1
CSASSGLGAFF
TGCAGTGCTAGTAGCGGGTTAGGCGCTTTCTTT
>few|TRBJ2-6|-|TRBV28
CASSPLLWGANVLTF
TGTGCCAGCAGCCCCCTCTTGTGGGGGGCCAACGTCCTGACTTTC
>few|TRBJ2-1|TRBD2|TRBV7-9
CASSLDLAELRFF
TGTGCCAGCAGCTTAGACCTAGCGGAACTGAGGTTCTTC
>-|TRBJ2-1|-|TRBV7-7
CASSLLPGRDGKQFF
TGTGCTAGCAGCTTGTTGCCAGGCCGGGACGGGAAGCAGTTCTTC
>-|TRBJ2-1|TRBD2|TRBV6-1
CASSEVRSGGAGQFF
TGTGCCAGCAGTGAAGTGAGGAGCGGGGGGGCCGGACAGTTCTTC
>-|TRBJ2-3|-|TRBV11-3
CASSAAPEYGDTQYF
TGTGCCAGCAGCGCCGCGCCGGAGTACGGAGATACGCAGTATTTT
>-|TRBJ1-2|-|TRBV4-1
CASSQETWGGGYTF
TGCGCCAGCAGCCAGGAAACATGGGGAGGTGGCTACACCTTC
>few|TRBJ1-1|-|TRBV6-5
CASSYSGGSEAFF
TGTGCCAGCAGTTACTCTGGTGGGAGTGAAGCTTTCTTT
>-|TRBJ2-7|-|TRBV18
CASSPSNYEQYF
TGTGCCAGCTCACCATCGAACTACGAGCAGTACTTC
>-|TRBJ2-7|-|TRBV6-5
CASSYLDRVQYF
TGTGCCAGCAGTTACCTGGACAGAGTACAGTACTTC